These 21 T cell receptor beta chains share one sample of origin, sequenced in a study of cytomegalovirus exposure and HLA in healthy donors. This PCR relied on a set of 60 Vbeta primers and 13 Jbeta primers. Clones were sequenced by immunoSEQ multiplex PCR, and TCRdb holds only the in-frame ones, with some missing. This sample's clone table lists under 130,000 clones. Sequencing input: PBMCs. The source is a man in his forties or fifties in good health and CMV-seronegative.

The chain joins TRBV5-4 to TRBJ2-5; D not certain. Germline CDR1 SGHNT, CDR2 YYREEE (reference sequence). Between the trimmed V and J ends, which lost 5 bases and 5 bases, there was a span of 19 bases. CDR3 length: 15 amino acids. The CDR3 loop reads CASRAGQQVLETQYF. The CDR3 DNA reads TGTGCCAGCAGGGCCGGTCAGCAGGTGTTGGAGACCCAGTACTTC.

Regarding this clone: Other nucleotide sequences from this sample produce the same CDR3. The chain uses TRBV19 and TRBJ1-5; D remains ambiguous. Germline loops: CDR1 LNHDA, CDR2 SQIVND (reference sequence). The CDR3 is 15 residues long. V shed 2 bases and J shed 0 bases, with 8 bases lying between them. CDR3 coding DNA: TGTGCCAGTAGTATACCCCTATATAGCAATCAGCCCCAGCATTTT. It translates to CASSIPLYSNQPQHF.

The V gene is TRBV4-3, the J gene TRBJ2-2; weak D call: TRBD1 (5 bases). The CDR3 spans 15 residues. Per germline, CDR1 LGHNA and CDR2 YSLEER. V lost 3 bases to trimming and J lost 6 bases, with 14 bases between them. The CDR3 here is CASSQIAGIAGELFF. The CDR3 DNA is TGCGCCAGCAGCCAGATCGCAGGGATCGCCGGGGAGCTGTTTTTT.

The chain combines TRBV2 with TRBJ1-1; TRBD1 agrees at 9 bases. V shed 8 bases, J shed 8 bases, and the junction held 6 bases outside the gene matches. The length of the CDR3 is 12 residues. Germline V gene data show CDR1 as SNHLY and CDR2 as FYNNEI. The CDR3 nucleotides read TGTGCCAGCGGGACAGGGCCCTGGGAAGCTTTCTTT. Translation: CASGTGPWEAFF.

The CDR3 sequence is CASSDPRGNNEQFF. The CDR3 nucleotides read TGTGCCAGCAGTGACCCCCGCGGTAACAATGAGCAGTTCTTC. The chain carries TRBV25-1 and TRBJ2-1; D unclear. The CDR3 totals 14 residues. Trimming removed 3 bases from V and 5 bases from J, with 11 bases in between. Germline values: CDR1 MGHDK, CDR2 SYGVNS.

V is TRBV18 and J is TRBJ1-2; TRBD1 might be the D (5 bases). The CDR3 is made up of 16 amino acids. The V and J ends lost 3 bases and 8 bases respectively, with 22 bases between them. Looked up from germline, CDR1 is KGHSH and CDR2 is LQKENI. CDR3 bases: TGTGCCAGCTCACCCCTCGGGTCCGGGACTCGTGAGGGCTACACCTTC. This codes for CASSPLGSGTREGYTF.

V usage is TRBV4-2 and J usage is TRBJ1-2; D is unresolved. The CDR3 has 16 amino acids. The V end lost 2 bases, the J end lost 4 bases, and 17 bases lay between the germline ends. Germline loops: CDR1 LGHNA, CDR2 YNFKEQ. The CDR3 DNA reads TGTGCCAGCAGCCAAAAAAGGACTACCCGCGGCTATGGCTACACCTTC. It yields the protein CASSQKRTTRGYGYTF.

The chain is built from TRBV7-2 and TRBJ2-6, with D maybe TRBD2 (6 bases). Germline loops: CDR1 SGHTA, CDR2 FQGNSA. The CDR3 runs to 17 residues. V lost 1 base, J lost 0 bases, and 10 bases lay in between. The CDR3 DNA reads TGTGCCAGCAGCTTAGGAGGAGGGGTCTCTGGGGCCAACGTCCTGACTTTC. Encoded protein: CASSLGGGVSGANVLTF.

V usage is TRBV19 and J usage is TRBJ1-4; D gene uncertain. CDR3 length: 10 residues. Germline lookup yields CDR1 LNHDA and CDR2 SQIVND (reference sequence). The V end lost 7 bases, the J end lost 7 bases, and 4 bases lay between the germline ends. CDR3 protein: CASNGEKLFF. In DNA form, the CDR3 reads TGTGCCAGTAACGGTGAAAAACTGTTTTTT. The complete variable domain, with remaining parts taken from reference TRBV19 and TRBJ1-4, reads DGGITQSPKYLFRKEGQNVTLSCEQNLNHDAMYWYRQDPGQGLRLIYYSQIVNDFQKGDIAEGYSVSREKKESFPLTVTSAQKNPTAFYLCASNGEKLFFGSGTQLSVL.

CDR3 protein: CASSQTGQREKLFF. The CDR3 bases are TGTGCCAGCAGCCAAACAGGGCAGAGGGAAAAACTGTTTTTT. This chain uses TRBV6-6 with TRBJ1-4; D is possibly TRBD1 (6 bases). V dropped 6 bases and J dropped 8 bases, with 16 bases sitting between them. The germline V gene has CDR1 MNHNY and CDR2 SVGAGI (reference sequence). This CDR3 region has 14 residues.

The V and J genes are TRBV19 and TRBJ2-1; 12 nucleotides line up with TRBD2. The CDR3 is made up of 15 amino acids. Germline loops: CDR1 LNHDA, CDR2 SQIVND (reference sequence). V lost 4 bases and J lost 9; bases outside the gene matches: 7. CDR3 coding DNA: TGTGCCAGTAGTACCGCTAGCGGGAGGGCGGGTGAGCAGTTCTTC. It translates to CASSTASGRAGEQFF.

The chain employs TRBV4-3 and TRBJ2-7; 12 bases are shared with TRBD1. V lost 4 bases to trimming and J lost 7 bases; unmatched junction nucleotides: 8. CDR3 length: 15 residues. Germline V gene lookup returns CDR1 LGHNA and CDR2 YSLEER. The CDR3 here is CASSRQKGQGAEQYF. The CDR3, as DNA: TGCGCCAGCAGCCGCCAAAAGGGACAGGGGGCAGAGCAGTACTTC.

The chain recombines TRBV9 with TRBJ1-1; possibly TRBD1 for D (5 bases). Germline V CDR1 and CDR2: SGDLS, YYNGEE. V was shortened by 7 bases and J by 5 bases, with 9 bases between the two germline ends. CDR3 size: 11 residues. The CDR3 region is CASGGGTEAFF. DNA of the CDR3: TGTGCCAGCGGGGGGGGAACTGAAGCTTTCTTT.

The chain links TRBV28 to TRBJ2-3; possibly TRBD2 for D (5 bases). CDR3 length: 13 amino acids. V shed 7 bases and J shed 1 base, with 9 bases lying between them. The germline gives CDR1 MDHEN, CDR2 SYDVKM. The CDR3 bases are TGTGCCAGCACCCCCGGGGGCACAGATACGCAGTATTTT. Protein: CASTPGGTDTQYF.

The chain links TRBV5-1 to TRBJ1-1, with D uncertain. The CDR3 covers 14 residues. Germline V lookup: CDR1 SGHRS, CDR2 YFSETQ. Between the trimmed V and J ends, which lost 4 bases and 1 base, there was a span of 11 bases. The CDR3 nucleotides are TGCGCCAGCAGCCATAGCGGGGAGAACACTGAAGCTTTCTTT. Amino acids: CASSHSGENTEAFF.

The genes are TRBV5-4 and TRBJ1-1; no firm D call. The germline gives CDR1 SGHNT, CDR2 YYREEE (reference sequence). This CDR3 is built from 12 residues. V was cut by 5 bases and J by 7 bases, with 12 bases left in between. The CDR3 nucleotides read TGTGCCAGCAGAGCGGGAAGGAGTGAAGCTTTCTTT. Amino acid sequence: CASRAGRSEAFF.

The V gene is TRBV18, the J gene TRBJ2-5, with 10 nucleotides matching TRBD1. The J call may be incorrect, as the DNA end agrees better with TRBJ2-7. CDR1 KGHSH and CDR2 LQKENI come from the germline V gene. The CDR3 is made up of 14 amino acids. The CDR3 here is CASSPGTGEREQYF. CDR3 bases: TGTGCCAGCTCACCGGGGACAGGGGAACGCGAGCAGTACTTC.

CDR3 protein: CSVERGGADTQYF. The CDR3 nucleotides are TGCAGCGTTGAACGGGGGGGGGCCGATACGCAGTATTTT. The chain links TRBV29-1 to TRBJ2-3; the match to TRBD2 covers 8 bases. Germline CDR1 is SQVTM and CDR2 is ANQGSEA. After removal of 2 bases from V and 6 bases from J, the junction contained 4 bases not matched to a gene. The CDR3 totals 13 residues.

This chain joins TRBV7-9 and TRBJ1-1; 7 positions match TRBD1. The CDR3 runs 14 residues. Germline V gene data show CDR1 as SEHNR and CDR2 as FQNEAQ (reference sequence). With V trimmed by 2 bases and J by 5 bases, 5 bases remained unmatched. This CDR3 is CASSLLQGRTEAFF. Written as DNA, the CDR3 is TGTGCCAGCAGCTTACTACAGGGGAGGACTGAAGCTTTCTTT.

The chain carries TRBV19 and TRBJ1-5; no clear D. The germline gives CDR1 LNHDA, CDR2 SQIVND (reference sequence). Trimming removed 3 bases at V and 5 bases at J, with 17 bases between. The CDR3 contains 16 residues. The CDR3 sequence is CASSINPTGNDQPQHF. CDR3 DNA: TGTGCCAGTAGTATTAATCCCACGGGTAACGATCAGCCCCAGCATTTT.

The rearrangement uses TRBV30 and TRBJ1-6, with D hard to call. The CDR3 covers 18 residues. Germline lookup yields CDR1 GTSNPN and CDR2 SVGIG (reference sequence). The V end lost 0 bases, the J end lost 1 base, and 16 bases lay between the germline ends. CDR3 residues: CAWSVPLRRGSYNSPLHF. CDR3 nucleotides: TGTGCCTGGAGTGTACCGCTGCGCCGGGGTTCCTATAATTCACCCCTCCACTTT.